This TCR beta chain is drawn from a study of T cell repertoires in cytomegalovirus infection. Turning to the study itself: Public TCR beta signature analysis indicated the presence of both CMV infection and matching HLA type.

Regarding this clonotype: Its antigen is unidentified.

TCRdb used MiXCR to reprocess the reads, holding one entry per CDR3 protein. The data contain approximately 74,000 distinct CDR3 sequences, approximately 40% of them singletons. V was shortened by 2 bases and J by 5 bases, with 15 bases between the two germline ends. CDR1 is DFQATT, CDR2 SNEGSKA, per germline (reference sequence). This CDR3 region has 14 residues. The material was CD8+ T cells from cultured PBMCs, obtained from culture after CMV antigen stimulation. The rearrangement joins TRBV20-1 to TRBJ1-1; D unclear. This clonotype originated in a human donor in good health (CMV status not recorded). Some clones in this sample may be carry-over from other donors' samples. For the CDR3, the DNA is TGCAGTGCTAGACGGGAGCAAACGCAGACTGAAGCTTTCTTT. This gives the protein CSARREQTQTEAFF.